The 14 T cell receptor beta chains presented below share a single source sample, sequenced in a study of T cell clonality in common variable immunodeficiency. General study points: In common variable immunodeficiency, TCR beta chains reportedly carried fewer deletions and N-nucleotide insertions.

TCRdb keeps only in-frame clones here, not all; method: immunoSEQ multiplex PCR. This sample has some 15,000 clones and no singletons, with approximately 10% in the ten largest. These receptors' targets are unknown. Source material: peripheral blood mononuclear cells. Receptors originate from a human donor with common variable immunodeficiency.

Comment on this clone: The CDR3 end lies 3 residues beyond the end of the read and is filled in from the germline J gene. The V gene is TRBV18, the J gene TRBJ1-1; 9 positions agree with TRBD1. V shed 3 bases and J 0 bases; nucleotides not matched to a gene: 8. This CDR3 is built from 17 residues. Germline CDR1 is KGHSH and CDR2 is LQKENI. CDR3 DNA, as far as it was read: TGTGCCAGCTCACCTCAACAGGGGGCCACGATGAACACTGAA. Its protein product is CASSPQQGATMNTE. The entire CDR3 protein is CASSPQQGATMNTEAFF.

In regard to this clone: The CDR3 end lies 3 residues beyond the end of the read and is filled in from the germline J gene. V usage is TRBV2 and J usage is TRBJ2-7; 8 bases are shared with TRBD1. With V trimmed by 6 bases and J by 6 bases, 13 bases remained unmatched. Germline CDR1 reads SNHLY; CDR2 reads FYNNEI. The CDR3 totals 15 residues. CDR3 protein: CASSAQTGVVGEQYF. The CDR3 DNA, read in part, is TGTGCCAGCAGCGCCCAGACAGGGGTGGTGGGCGAG. The full variable domain, rest sourced from reference TRBV2 and TRBJ2-7, is EPEVTQTPSHQVTQMGQEVILRCVPISNHLYFYWYRQILGQKVEFLVSFYNNEISEKSEIFDDQFSVERPDGSNFTLKIRSTKLEDSAMYFCASSAQTGVVGEQYFGPGTRLTVT.

In this sample, this clone is medium-sized. Relative to the germline gene, one junction end is altered; a read error may explain this. The CDR3 is cut off 3 residues early in the read; its end comes from the germline J gene. The rearrangement joins TRBV4-2 to TRBJ1-1; tentatively, D is TRBD1 (6 bases). The CDR3 contains 14 residues. Germline assignment: CDR1 LGHNA and CDR2 YNFKEQ. The CDR3 spells CASSQLQGRTEAFF. The covered CDR3 bases are TGCGCCAGCAGCCAACTACAGGGACGCACTGAA.

This clone was observed many times. The observed sequence ends 3 residues before the CDR3 terminus, with the missing tail filled in from the germline J gene. The rearrangement uses TRBV18 and TRBJ2-5; D tentatively reads TRBD1 or TRBD2 (6 bases each). Germline assignment: CDR1 KGHSH and CDR2 LQKENI. V was trimmed by 3 bases and J by 5 bases, leaving 16 bases between them. The CDR3 sequence is 15 residues long. CDR3 loop: CASSPAGAGGETQYF. CDR3 DNA, as far as it was read: TGTGCCAGCTCACCGGCAGGGGCTGGAGGGGAGACC. Filled out from reference TRBV18 and TRBJ2-5, the complete variable domain reads NAGVMQNPRHLVRRRGQEARLRCSPMKGHSHVYWYRQLPEEGLKFMVYLQKENIIDESGMPKERFSAEFPKEGPSILRIQQVVRGDSAAYFCASSPAGAGGETQYFGPGTRLLVL.

As for this clone: The sequenced fragment ends 3 residues before the CDR3 boundary, so the rest is inferred from the germline J gene. V usage is TRBV7-9 and J usage is TRBJ2-1; D may match TRBD1 or TRBD2 (6 bases each). From germline, CDR1 is SEHNR and CDR2 FQNEAQ (reference sequence). The V end lost 5 bases, the J end lost 1 base, and 12 bases lay between the germline ends. The CDR3 sequence is 15 residues long. The DNA read from the CDR3 is TGTGCCAGCAGCCAACAGGGAGGTTCCTACAATGAG. Residues: CASSQQGGSYNE. The whole CDR3 protein reads CASSQQGGSYNEQFF.

As regards this clone: The read ends 3 residues before the CDR3 terminus; that terminus is restored from the germline J gene. This sequence joins TRBV19 and TRBJ1-5, with 8 bases identical to TRBD1. The J segment lost 2 bases and the V segment lost 4 bases, leaving 1 base of the junction unmatched. Germline lookup yields CDR1 LNHDA and CDR2 SQIVND (reference sequence). The CDR3 is made up of 14 amino acids. CDR3 loop: CASSKDRGNQPQHF. Partial CDR3 DNA: TGTGCCAGTAGTAAGGACAGGGGCAATCAGCCC.

A few counts support this clone. The sequenced part of the CDR3 DNA is TGTGCCAGCAGCTTAAGTAGGGACAGGGTCATTAACTATGGC. The encoded protein is CASSLSRDRVINYG. The CDR3 reads in full as CASSLSRDRVINYGYTF. The chain is built from TRBV7-4 and TRBJ1-2, with 9 bases fitting TRBD1. The read finishes 3 residues shy of the CDR3 end, and the germline J gene is used to complete it. The CDR3 loop spans 17 amino acids. With 2 bases clipped from V and 1 base from J, the junction kept 8 bases outside the gene matches. Per the germline V gene, CDR1 is SGHVT and CDR2 is SQSDAQ.

Note on this clone: The read finishes 3 residues shy of the CDR3 end, and the germline J gene is used to complete it. The V gene is TRBV19, the J gene TRBJ2-7; TRBD1 is a possible D gene (5 bases). Trimming stripped 3 bases from V and 0 bases from J, with 6 bases between. The germline V gene encodes CDR1 LNHDA and CDR2 SQIVND (reference sequence). The CDR3 covers 13 residues. The CDR3 loop reads CASSIDSSYEQYF. The part of the CDR3 DNA that was read is TGTGCCAGTAGTATTGACAGCTCCTACGAG.

This clone was seen a handful of times. The read ends 3 residues early relative to the CDR3; the germline J gene fills the gap. V usage is TRBV7-2 and J usage is TRBJ2-5, with TRBD1 matching over 8 bases. V dropped 2 bases and J dropped 4; count of bases not matched to a gene: 3. This CDR3 has 14 amino acids. Germline CDR1 and CDR2: SGHTA and FQGNSA. The CDR3 DNA, read in part, is TGTGCCAGCAGCTTAAGAGGACAGGGAGAGACC. It encodes CASSLRGQGET. The whole CDR3 region reads CASSLRGQGETQYF.

This clone was detected only a few times. Read data end 3 residues before the CDR3 end; the end is taken from the germline J gene. The chain recombines TRBV30 with TRBJ2-1; the D is unclear. V lost 5 bases and J 0 bases, leaving 8 bases between the germline ends. Looked up from germline, CDR1 is GTSNPN and CDR2 is SVGIG (reference sequence). This CDR3 spans 13 amino acids. CDR3 bases read: TGTGCCTGGGCAGATGACTCCTACAATGAG. It yields the protein CAWADDSYNE. The CDR3 reads in full as CAWADDSYNEQFF.

Turning to this clone: The read ends 3 residues early relative to the CDR3; the germline J gene fills the gap. The chain has TRBV2 and TRBJ2-1; weak D call: TRBD2 (7 bases). The V end lost 6 bases, the J end lost 5 bases, and 14 bases lay between the germline ends. The CDR3 is 14 residues long. The germline gives CDR1 SNHLY, CDR2 FYNNEI. This CDR3 reads CASSSGEGNNEQFF. The DNA read from the CDR3 is TGTGCCAGCAGCTCAGGGGAGGGAAACAATGAG.

As to this clone: The read finishes 3 residues shy of the CDR3 end, and the germline J gene is used to complete it. The gene calls are TRBV2 and TRBJ1-1, with D possibly TRBD1 on 6 matching bases. Looked up from germline, CDR1 is SNHLY and CDR2 is FYNNEI. Between the trimmed V and J ends, which lost 4 bases and 0 bases, there was a span of 15 bases. The CDR3 totals 16 residues. The part of the CDR3 DNA that was read is TGTGCCAGCAGTGTCCTCAGGGGATCAATGAACACTGAA. This encodes CASSVLRGSMNTE. The whole CDR3 sequence reads CASSVLRGSMNTEAFF.

This clone has more than one count but fewer than ten. The sequenced fragment ends 3 residues before the CDR3 boundary, so the rest is inferred from the germline J gene. The chain has TRBV7-9 and TRBJ2-7, with 7 bases aligning to TRBD2. Germline-derived CDR1 and CDR2 are SEHNR and FQNEAQ (reference sequence). Trimming cost V 3 bases and J 3 bases; bases outside gene matches: 8. The CDR3 spans 15 residues. CDR3 bases read: TGTGCCAGCAGCTTCGCTGGGGGGGTTGTCTACGAG. This sequence encodes CASSFAGGVVYE. The entire CDR3 protein reads CASSFAGGVVYEQYF.

This clone was observed a few times. The DNA ends 3 residues before the CDR3 does, and the rest of the CDR3 is filled in from the germline J gene. V gene TRBV7-8 combines with J gene TRBJ1-4; 7 positions match TRBD1. Germline V gene lookup returns CDR1 SGHVS and CDR2 FQNEAQ. The V and J ends lost 4 bases and 8 bases, in that order; junction bases with no gene match: 13. The CDR3 has 16 residues. The CDR3 is CASSSEAGGQGEKLFF. Incomplete CDR3 DNA: TGTGCCAGCAGCTCAGAGGCAGGGGGGCAGGGGGAAAAA.